Shown below are 17 T cell receptor beta chains from a single sample sequenced in a study of shared clonotypes between healthy human individuals. Method: immunoSEQ multiplex PCR; TCRdb's copy keeps in-frame clones and lacks some. The sample has more than 2,000,000 clones; just over 90% are singletons. The sample consisted of naive CD4+ T cells from PBMCs. Subset defined: CD45RA+ positively selected. These receptor sequences come from a man between 18 and 29 years old in good health. Some clones in this sample may be carry-over from other donors' samples.

This CDR3 reads CASSLTSRENEQYF. DNA of the CDR3: TGTGCCAGCAGCTTGACTAGTCGAGAAAACGAGCAGTACTTC. The V and J genes are TRBV5-4 and TRBJ2-7; D is perhaps TRBD2 (5 bases). The germline V gene has CDR1 SGHNT and CDR2 YYREEE (reference sequence). The length of the CDR3 is 14 residues. The V gene lost 1 base and the J gene lost 5 bases, with 13 bases spanning the gap. The full variable domain, in which reference TRBV5-4 and TRBJ2-7 provide the parts outside the CDR3, is ETGVTQSPTHLIKTRGQQVTLRCSSQSGHNTVSWYQQALGQGPQFIFQYYREEENGRGNFPPRFSGLQFPNYSSELNVNALELDDSALYLCASSLTSRENEQYFGPGTRLTVT.

The chain recombines TRBV7-9 with TRBJ1-1; D unresolved. The ends were cut back, 3 bases at V and 5 bases at J, with 13 bases in the middle. This CDR3 has 14 amino acids. The V gene's germline CDR1 is SEHNR and CDR2 FQNEAQ (reference sequence). Written as DNA, the CDR3 is TGTGCCAGCAGCTTTTTTCGGAGGGAGACTGAAGCTTTCTTT. Its protein is CASSFFRRETEAFF.

This chain links TRBV7-3 with TRBJ1-2; D gene unclear. The length of the CDR3 is 13 residues. Per germline, CDR1 SGHTA and CDR2 FQGTGA. V lost 0 bases and J 8 bases, leaving 10 bases between the germline ends. CDR3 in amino acids: CASSLTRGAGYTF. For the CDR3, the DNA is TGTGCCAGCAGCTTAACACGGGGTGCCGGCTACACCTTC. Drawing the rest from reference TRBV7-3 and TRBJ1-2, the complete variable domain is GAGVSQTPSNKVTEKGKYVELRCDPISGHTALYWYRQSLGQGPEFLIYFQGTGAADDSGLPNDRFFAVRPEGSVSTLKIQRTERGDSAVYLCASSLTRGAGYTFGSGTRLTVV.

This clone was picked up one time. The identical CDR3 is also encoded by other nucleotide sequences in the sample. The rearrangement links TRBV5-1 to TRBJ2-7, with TRBD1 as a possible D gene (6 bases). The CDR3 runs 13 residues. Germline loops: CDR1 SGHRS, CDR2 YFSETQ. V lost 4 bases to trimming and J lost 3 bases, with 11 bases between them. Written as DNA, the CDR3 is TGCGCCAGCAGCCAGACGACAGGCTACGAGCAGTACTTC. Amino acid sequence: CASSQTTGYEQYF.

The chain employs TRBV20-1 and TRBJ2-5, with 7 bases fitting TRBD2. Germline-derived CDR1 and CDR2 are DFQATT and SNEGSKA (reference sequence). This CDR3 comprises 11 residues. The CDR3 protein is CSGGIQETQYF. DNA of the CDR3: TGCAGCGGGGGGATCCAAGAGACCCAGTACTTC.

This clone appeared a single time. The rearrangement uses TRBV5-1 and TRBJ2-1; D unresolved. V was pared by 0 bases and J by 2 bases, with 12 bases between. Germline V gene lookup returns CDR1 SGHRS and CDR2 YFSETQ. The CDR3 totals 16 residues. The chain's CDR3 is CASSLEELLTYNEQFF. CDR3 sequence (DNA): TGCGCCAGCAGCTTGGAAGAGTTACTCACCTACAATGAGCAGTTCTTC.

V gene TRBV7-9 combines with J gene TRBJ1-5; TRBD1 might be the D (6 bases). From germline, CDR1 is SEHNR and CDR2 FQNEAQ (reference sequence). This CDR3 is 17 amino acids long. V gave up 0 bases and J gave up 2 bases, with 14 bases separating them. CDR3 sequence (DNA): TGTGCCAGCAGCTTAGCCCCGGGGGCTTCGGGCAATCAGCCCCAGCATTTT. As protein: CASSLAPGASGNQPQHF.

The chain uses TRBV5-6 and TRBJ1-2; 7 bases are a match to TRBD1. Trimming at V came to 2 bases and at J to 7 bases, leaving 5 bases not matched to a gene. CDR3 length equals 13 residues. CDR1 and CDR2 from the germline V gene are SGHDT and YYEEEE. CDR3 residues: CASSFKGAGGYTF. The CDR3 region has the DNA TGTGCCAGCAGCTTTAAGGGGGCAGGTGGCTACACCTTC.

The chain couples TRBV19 to TRBJ2-7; 8 positions match TRBD1. The V and J ends lost 7 bases and 1 base, in that order; junction bases with no gene match: 6. This CDR3 has 14 residues. Per germline, CDR1 LNHDA and CDR2 SQIVND (reference sequence). This CDR3 reads CASTSDRASYEQYF. For the CDR3, the DNA is TGTGCCAGTACCTCGGACAGGGCATCCTACGAGCAGTACTTC.

The chain links TRBV6-1 to TRBJ2-7; D is ambiguous. The CDR3 extends over 14 amino acids. Germline values: CDR1 MNHNS, CDR2 SASEGT. The V end lost 7 bases, the J end lost 0 bases, and 13 bases lay between the germline ends. Here the CDR3 reads CASTPTYSSYEQYF. The CDR3 coding sequence is TGTGCCAGCACTCCGACATACAGCTCCTACGAGCAGTACTTC.

This clone turned up a few times. The chain employs TRBV9 and TRBJ2-2; D remains unclear. The CDR3 consists of 15 residues. The V and J ends lost 0 bases and 6 bases respectively, with 12 bases between them. CDR1 is SGDLS, CDR2 YYNGEE, per germline. In DNA, the CDR3 is TGTGCCAGCAGCGTAGGGCTAGGCTCTCCCGGGGAGCTGTTTTTT. Residues: CASSVGLGSPGELFF.

This clone was picked up one time. The chain links TRBV5-5 to TRBJ2-7; 8 bases agree with TRBD1. The CDR3 is 12 residues long. The V gene end was trimmed by 1 base and the J gene end by 9 bases; junction bases not matched to a gene: 3. The germline V gene has CDR1 SGHKS and CDR2 YYEKEE (reference sequence). DNA for the CDR3: TGTGCCAGCAGCTTGCAGGGGGCCCCGCAGTACTTC. It encodes CASSLQGAPQYF. Variable domain in full (rest from reference TRBV5-5 and TRBJ2-7): DAGVTQSPTHLIKTRGQQVTLRCSPISGHKSVSWYQQVLGQGPQFIFQYYEKEERGRGNFPDRFSARQFPNYSSELNVNALLLGDSALYLCASSLQGAPQYFGPGTRLTVT.

Worth noting for this clone: The identical CDR3 is also encoded by other nucleotide sequences in the sample. The V call is TRBV28, the J call TRBJ2-7; D is unclear. Germline V gene sequence: CDR1 MDHEN, CDR2 SYDVKM. V dropped 3 bases and J dropped 0 bases, with 3 bases sitting between them. The CDR3 loop spans 12 amino acids. CDR3 sequence reads: CASSFSSYEQYF. The CDR3 bases are TGTGCCAGCAGTTTTTCCTCCTACGAGCAGTACTTC. Full variable domain (outside the CDR3, taken from reference TRBV28 and TRBJ2-7): DVKVTQSSRYLVKRTGEKVFLECVQDMDHENMFWYRQDPGLGLRLIYFSYDVKMKEKGDIPEGYSVSREKKERFSLILESASTNQTSMYLCASSFSSYEQYFGPGTRLTVT.

The chain links TRBV29-1 to TRBJ1-2; D ambiguous. V dropped 4 bases and J dropped 6 bases, with 21 bases sitting between them. The germline V gene encodes CDR1 SQVTM and CDR2 ANQGSEA. This CDR3 is built from 15 residues. The CDR3 loop reads CSVGFDGVGVDGYTF. The CDR3, as DNA: TGCAGCGTTGGATTTGATGGCGTGGGCGTGGATGGCTACACCTTC.

Comments on this clone: This sample includes further DNA sequences coding for the same CDR3. The chain employs TRBV5-1 and TRBJ1-1, with D unclear. The CDR3 extends over 13 amino acids. With 0 bases removed from V and 5 bases from J, the gap between germline ends came to 8 bases. CDR1 and CDR2 from the germline V gene are SGHRS and YFSETQ. The CDR3 DNA reads as TGCGCCAGCAGCTTGGAGGTGGGGACTGAAGCTTTCTTT. Protein sequence: CASSLEVGTEAFF.

The rearrangement uses TRBV28 and TRBJ2-7, with D tentatively TRBD1 (6 bases). The CDR3 extends over 12 amino acids. V dropped 6 bases and J dropped 5 bases, with 11 bases sitting between them. CDR1 and CDR2 (germline): MDHEN, SYDVKM. The CDR3 here is CASSWDKNEQYF. CDR3 coding DNA: TGTGCCAGCAGCTGGGACAAGAACGAGCAGTACTTC.

CDR3 sequence reads: CASSQESARYGYTF. CDR3 DNA: TGTGCCAGCAGCCAAGAGTCGGCCCGCTATGGCTACACCTTC. The V call is TRBV4-2, the J call TRBJ1-2; D unclear. The CDR3 length is 14 residues. Germline V gene sequence: CDR1 LGHNA, CDR2 YNFKEQ. V lost 0 bases and J lost 4, with 9 bases in between.